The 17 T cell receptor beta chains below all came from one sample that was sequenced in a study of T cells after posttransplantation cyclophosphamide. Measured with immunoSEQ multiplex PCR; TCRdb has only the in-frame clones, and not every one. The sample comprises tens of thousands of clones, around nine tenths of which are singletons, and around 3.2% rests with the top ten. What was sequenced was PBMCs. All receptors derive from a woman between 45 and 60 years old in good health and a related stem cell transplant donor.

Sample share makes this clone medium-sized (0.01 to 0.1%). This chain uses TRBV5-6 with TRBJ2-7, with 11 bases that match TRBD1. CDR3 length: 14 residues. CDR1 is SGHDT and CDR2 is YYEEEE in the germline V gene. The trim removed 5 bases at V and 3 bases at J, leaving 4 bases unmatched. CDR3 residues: CASRPGTGGYEQYF. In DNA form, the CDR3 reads TGTGCCAGCAGGCCTGGGACAGGGGGCTACGAGCAGTACTTC.

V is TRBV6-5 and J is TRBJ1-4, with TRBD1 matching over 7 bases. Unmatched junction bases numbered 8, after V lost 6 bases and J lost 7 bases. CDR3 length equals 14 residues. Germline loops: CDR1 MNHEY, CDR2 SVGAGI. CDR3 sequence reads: CASSRDRGGEKLFF. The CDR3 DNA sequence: TGTGCCAGCAGCCGGGACAGAGGCGGTGAAAAACTGTTTTTT.

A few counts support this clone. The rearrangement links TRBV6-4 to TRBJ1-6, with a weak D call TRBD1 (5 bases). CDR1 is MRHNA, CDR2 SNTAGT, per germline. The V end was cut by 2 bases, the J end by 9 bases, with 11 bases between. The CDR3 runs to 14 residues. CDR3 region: CASSDPNGGSPLHF. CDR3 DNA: TGTGCCAGCAGTGACCCGAACGGGGGTTCACCCCTCCACTTT.

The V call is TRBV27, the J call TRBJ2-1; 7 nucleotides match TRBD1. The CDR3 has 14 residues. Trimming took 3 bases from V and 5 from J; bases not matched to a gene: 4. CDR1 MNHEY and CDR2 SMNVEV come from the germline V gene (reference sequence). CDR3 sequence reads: CASSFFGQDNEQFF. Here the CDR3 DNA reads TGTGCCAGCAGTTTCTTCGGACAGGACAATGAGCAGTTCTTC.

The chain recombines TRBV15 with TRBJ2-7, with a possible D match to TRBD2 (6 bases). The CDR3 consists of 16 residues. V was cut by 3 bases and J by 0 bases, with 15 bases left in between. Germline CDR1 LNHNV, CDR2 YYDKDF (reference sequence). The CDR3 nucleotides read TGTGCCACCAGCAGCGGGACTCATTTGAGCTCCTACGAGCAGTACTTC. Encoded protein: CATSSGTHLSSYEQYF.

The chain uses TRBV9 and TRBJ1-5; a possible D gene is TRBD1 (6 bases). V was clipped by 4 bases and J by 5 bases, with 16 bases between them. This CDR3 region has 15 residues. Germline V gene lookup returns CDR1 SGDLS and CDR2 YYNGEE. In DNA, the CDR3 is TGTGCCAGCAGCCCCTCAGTGGCAGGGGATCAGCCCCAGCATTTT. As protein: CASSPSVAGDQPQHF.

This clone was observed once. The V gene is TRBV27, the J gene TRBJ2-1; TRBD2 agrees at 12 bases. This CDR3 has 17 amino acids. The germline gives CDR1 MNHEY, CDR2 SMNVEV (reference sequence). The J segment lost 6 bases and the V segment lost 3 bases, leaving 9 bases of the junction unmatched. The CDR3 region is CASSFFGASGGVNEQFF. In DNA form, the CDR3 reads TGTGCCAGCAGTTTCTTCGGTGCTAGCGGGGGGGTCAATGAGCAGTTCTTC.

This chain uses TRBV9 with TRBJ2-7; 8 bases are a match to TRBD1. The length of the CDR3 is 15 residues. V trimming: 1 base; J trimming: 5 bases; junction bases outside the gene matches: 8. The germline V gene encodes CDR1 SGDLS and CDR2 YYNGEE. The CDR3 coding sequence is TGTGCCAGCAGCGTAATGGGACAGGTTGGGAACGAGCAGTACTTC. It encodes CASSVMGQVGNEQYF.

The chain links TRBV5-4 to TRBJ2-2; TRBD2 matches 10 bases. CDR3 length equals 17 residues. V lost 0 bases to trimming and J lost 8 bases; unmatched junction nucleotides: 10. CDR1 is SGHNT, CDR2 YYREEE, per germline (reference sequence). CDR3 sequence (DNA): TGTGCCAGCAGCTTGGCCCGAGGTAGCGGGGGGCCTGGGGAGCTGTTTTTT. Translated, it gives CASSLARGSGGPGELFF.

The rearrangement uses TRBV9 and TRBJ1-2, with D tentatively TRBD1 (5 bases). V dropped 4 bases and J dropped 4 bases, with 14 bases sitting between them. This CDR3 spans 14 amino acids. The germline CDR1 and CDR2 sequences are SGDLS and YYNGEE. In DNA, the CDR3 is TGTGCCAGCAGCTCCACAGGCGGGGTCTATGGCTACACCTTC. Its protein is CASSSTGGVYGYTF.

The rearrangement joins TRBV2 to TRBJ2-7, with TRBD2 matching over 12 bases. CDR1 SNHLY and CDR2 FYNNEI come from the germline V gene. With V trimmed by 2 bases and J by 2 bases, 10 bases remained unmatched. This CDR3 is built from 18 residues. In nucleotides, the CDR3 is TGTGCCAGCAGTGAATGGGCTAGCGGGAGGGATCTGGCCTACGAGCAGTACTTC. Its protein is CASSEWASGRDLAYEQYF.

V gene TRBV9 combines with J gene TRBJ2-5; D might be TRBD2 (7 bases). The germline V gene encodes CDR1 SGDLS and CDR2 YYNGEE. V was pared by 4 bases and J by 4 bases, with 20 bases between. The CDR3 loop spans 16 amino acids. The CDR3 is CASSPPPSGGGETQYF. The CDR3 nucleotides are TGTGCCAGCAGCCCTCCTCCTAGCGGAGGGGGAGAGACCCAGTACTTC.

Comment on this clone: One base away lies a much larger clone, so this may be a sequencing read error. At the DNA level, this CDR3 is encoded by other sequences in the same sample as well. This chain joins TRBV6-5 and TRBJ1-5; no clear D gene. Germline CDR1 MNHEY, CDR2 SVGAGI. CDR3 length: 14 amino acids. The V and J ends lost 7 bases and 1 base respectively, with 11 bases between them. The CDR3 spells CASTPPGSNQPQHF. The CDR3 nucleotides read TGTGCCAGCACCCCACCCGGGAGCAATCAGCCCCAGCATTTT.

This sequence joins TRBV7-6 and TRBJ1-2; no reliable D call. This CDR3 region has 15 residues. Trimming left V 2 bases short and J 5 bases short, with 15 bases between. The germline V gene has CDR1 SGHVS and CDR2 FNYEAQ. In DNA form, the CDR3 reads TGTGCCAGCAGCTTAACGACGACCGGGAGATATGGCTACACCTTC. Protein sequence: CASSLTTTGRYGYTF.

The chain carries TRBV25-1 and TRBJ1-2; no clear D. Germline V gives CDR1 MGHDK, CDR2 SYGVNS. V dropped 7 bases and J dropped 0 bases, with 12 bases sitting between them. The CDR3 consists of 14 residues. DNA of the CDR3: TGTGCCAGCAACTTGACAAGAGCTAACTATGGCTACACCTTC. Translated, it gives CASNLTRANYGYTF.

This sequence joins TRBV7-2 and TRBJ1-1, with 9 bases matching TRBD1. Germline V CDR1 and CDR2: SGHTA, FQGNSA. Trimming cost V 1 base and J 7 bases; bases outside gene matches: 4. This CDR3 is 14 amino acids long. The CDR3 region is CASSLGGTGLEAFF. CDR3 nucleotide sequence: TGTGCCAGCAGCTTAGGAGGGACAGGGCTTGAAGCTTTCTTT.

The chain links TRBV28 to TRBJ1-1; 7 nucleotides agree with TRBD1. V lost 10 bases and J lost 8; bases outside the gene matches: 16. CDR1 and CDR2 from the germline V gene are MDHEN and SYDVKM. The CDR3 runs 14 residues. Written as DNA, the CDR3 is TGTGCCACGAATATACAGGGGAATCTCGGAGAAGCTTTCTTT. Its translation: CATNIQGNLGEAFF.